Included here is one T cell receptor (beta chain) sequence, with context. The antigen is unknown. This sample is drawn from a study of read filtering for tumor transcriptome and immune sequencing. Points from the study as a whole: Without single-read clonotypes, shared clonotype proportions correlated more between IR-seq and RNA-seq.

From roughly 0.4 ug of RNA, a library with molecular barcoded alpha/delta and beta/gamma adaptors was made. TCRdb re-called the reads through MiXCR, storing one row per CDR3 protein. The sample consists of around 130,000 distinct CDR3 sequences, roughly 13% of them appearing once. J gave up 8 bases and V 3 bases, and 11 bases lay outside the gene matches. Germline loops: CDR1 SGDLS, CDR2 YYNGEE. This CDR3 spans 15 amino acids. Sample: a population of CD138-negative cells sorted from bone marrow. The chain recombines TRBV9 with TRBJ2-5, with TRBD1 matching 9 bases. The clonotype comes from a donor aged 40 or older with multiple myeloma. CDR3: CASSAGQGLSSTQYF. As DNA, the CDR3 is TGTGCCAGCAGCGCGGGACAGGGACTATCGTCCACCCAGTACTTC.